Included here is one T cell receptor (beta chain) sequence, with context. This receptor's antigen is unknown. Per-nucleotide qualities are absent, and no much larger clonotype sits a single base away. The source of the sample is a study of T cell responses to AZD1222 COVID-19 vaccine (dated by TCRdb to the early 2020s). Broadly, across the study: AZD1222 recipients with second doses at about 4 weeks or about 12 weeks were pooled, because spike-specific TCR depth and breadth did not differ between schedules. A total of over 230 trial participants underwent TCR sequencing, of whom nearly 210 had received two doses of AZD1222 and some 26 had received two doses of the MenACWY control vaccine. Trial participants were enrolled by age into subgroups of 18-55, 56-69 and 70-plus years, and about 150, 27 and 61 TCR-sequenced participants, respectively, were included in these subgroups.

General conclusions and limits of the study: In the small 56-69-year group, the increase in depth fell short of significance, most likely because of low power. Participants were mostly white British, with more females than males. The authors suggested clonal diversity may have been underestimated. Reportedly, close to half of the unique spike-specific TCRs recognized epitopes lying outside the regions that are mutated in the B.1.351 and B.1.1.7 variants. CD4 TCRs associated with the vaccine covered the entire spike protein, and the dominant responses were in regions 160-218 and 743-854. A significant rise in spike-specific TCR breadth and depth was observed after two AZD1222 doses relative to day 0 and relative to MenACWY recipients. Because no day 14 peak-response samples were available, the repertoires could be characterized only after the peak T cell response. Conclusions about previously exposed vaccinees are limited because only a handful of AZD1222 recipients were SARS-CoV-2 seropositive at baseline.

Measured from the cysteine to the phenylalanine, the CDR3 is 16 residues long. CDR3 DNA only is kept here, 48 bases in frame from base 1. V loses 0 bases, J loses 7 bases, and the germline ends lie 16 bases apart. Reading the germline V gene (reference sequence) gives CDR1 GTSNPN and CDR2 SVGIG. The CDR3 regions of human TCRbeta chains were analyzed by immunosequencing. From the authors' description of their analysis: TCRs in the repertoires were compared against a reference library of SARS-CoV-2-specific TCRs that had been generated with the MIRA antigen-specificity platform. Breadth was defined as the fraction of unique TCRs that were SARS-CoV-2-associated. Depth was defined as the fraction of total T cells that were SARS-CoV-2-associated. Each spike-specific TCR was assigned to its reactive spike region and to a CD4 or CD8 class using the MIRA data. Log10-transformed breadth and depth values were compared by one-way ANOVA with Sidak's multiple comparisons tests. TCRdb mirrors the immuneACCESS table, restricted to in-frame sequences. Some clones are absent from its copies; in checked studies, under half trace to an unresolved V gene, and the reason for the others is unknown. That table gives V, J and clone size, and the DNA gave D and trimming. Recorded for this sample are some 180,000 clones; 92% of them occurred a single time. Over 1.5% of the sample is taken by the ten largest.

The sample's time point label, decoded: baseline before first vaccination. Vaccinee samples came from UK trials COV001 and COV002, including a single-blind randomized controlled phase 2/3 trial of AZD1222 (ChAdOx1 nCoV-19) in healthy adults. Trial participant PBMC samples were collected at day 0 and day 28 after the second dose for TCRbeta chain sequencing. The chain is encoded by TRBV30 joined to TRBJ1-6; no D gene can be assigned with confidence. This clonotype was obtained from an adult in good health. This specimen was peripheral blood, taken on day 0 of AZD1222 vaccination. The nucleotide sequence reads TGTGCCTGGAGTGTACTAGATCCCTCCGTGAATTCACCCCTCCACTTT. The encoded protein is CAWSVLDPSVNSPLHF.